Sequencing of this TCR beta chain was carried out in a study of regulatory and conventional T cells in RAG deficiency. Germline CDR1 and CDR2: SGHTA and FQGNSA. V lost 1 base and J 0 bases, leaving 5 bases between the germline ends. This CDR3 region has 14 residues. The sorted conventional CD4+ T cells were CD25-low and CD127-high, with genomic DNA sequenced. The repertoire was sequenced with immunoSEQ multiplex PCR; TCRdb's copy has only in-frame clones and lacks some. Counted here are some 30,000 clones, more than 90% occurring once; the ten biggest clones make up roughly 0.35%. The data also belong to a second study, concerning regulatory T cells. That paper adds: Primers: 52 TRBV forward and 13 TRBJ reverse.

Sequencing used CD25- CD4+ T cells sorted from blood. The sequence was collected from a human donor in good health. The genes are TRBV7-2 and TRBJ2-3; a weak D match, TRBD2 (5 bases). The CDR3 sequence: CASSLGTSTDTQYF. The CDR3 region has the DNA TGTGCCAGCAGCTTAGGGACTAGCACAGATACGCAGTATTTT.